This section outlines one TCR beta chain sequence together with its context. Measured with immunoSEQ multiplex PCR; TCRdb has only the in-frame clones, and not every one. Here the sample table reports under 200,000 clones. CDR1 is SGHRS, CDR2 YFSETQ, per germline. V lost 1 base, J lost 4 bases, and 12 bases lay in between. The length of the CDR3 is 14 residues. The data were taken from a study of control samples from healthy donors and cancer patients. This chain uses TRBV5-1 with TRBJ2-7; D is unclear. This TCR was recovered from a woman in her thirties in good health. Material for sequencing was blood. The CDR3 DNA reads TGCGCCAGCAGCTTGTTGGGGTCCGGTTACGAGCAGTACTTC. Amino acids: CASSLLGSGYEQYF.